These 25 T cell receptor beta chains originate from one sample sequenced in a study of blood T cell repertoires in COVID-19. Clones were sequenced by immunoSEQ multiplex PCR, and TCRdb holds only the in-frame ones, with some missing. The sample yields 130,000 to 150,000 clones, around 84% seen once. The specimen was peripheral blood. Receptors were obtained from a human donor in a cohort sampled during active COVID-19.

This chain links TRBV27 with TRBJ2-7; D uncertain. The CDR3 length is 12 residues. Per the germline V gene, CDR1 is MNHEY and CDR2 is SMNVEV (reference sequence). V gave up 6 bases and J gave up 5 bases, with 11 bases separating them. In DNA form, the CDR3 reads TGTGCCAGCAGACGAGGCGTTGACGAGCAGTACTTC. Translated, it gives CASRRGVDEQYF.

The chain has TRBV4-1 and TRBJ2-4, with 9 bases matching TRBD2. The CDR3 is made up of 14 amino acids. After removal of 0 bases from V and 8 bases from J, the junction contained 2 bases not matched to a gene. Germline CDR1 and CDR2: MGHRA and YSYEKL. In DNA, the CDR3 is TGCGCCAGCAGCCAAGATGCGGGGGGGGACATTCAGTACTTC. This gives the protein CASSQDAGGDIQYF.

The chain couples TRBV19 to TRBJ1-5, with 10 bases that match TRBD1. Trimming at V came to 7 bases and at J to 6 bases, leaving 6 bases not matched to a gene. The CDR3 sequence is 14 residues long. CDR1 is LNHDA and CDR2 is SQIVND in the germline V gene (reference sequence). The CDR3 is CASTRTGGSQPQHF. CDR3 coding DNA: TGTGCCAGTACCAGGACAGGGGGAAGTCAGCCCCAGCATTTT.

The J gene is TRBJ1-2, the V gene TRBV18; TRBD1 agrees at 10 bases. V lost 3 bases and J lost 0; bases outside the gene matches: 16. Germline CDR1 KGHSH, CDR2 LQKENI. This CDR3 is built from 20 residues. The CDR3 coding sequence is TGTGCCAGCTCACCTAGGTTCGACAGGGGGCCACCTAAATCTAACTATGGCTACACCTTC. This gives the protein CASSPRFDRGPPKSNYGYTF.

The rearrangement joins TRBV11-2 to TRBJ1-4; unclear D gene. The CDR3 length is 14 residues. CDR1 and CDR2 (germline): SGHAT, FQNNGV. The germline V and J ends were trimmed by 8 bases and 4 bases, with 14 bases remaining between them. The CDR3 bases are TGTGCCAGCGGACTAAGGGCCCGTAATGAAAAACTGTTTTTT. Its protein is CASGLRARNEKLFF.

V usage is TRBV7-3 and J usage is TRBJ2-1; the D gene is possibly TRBD1 (5 bases). Trimming removed 5 bases at V and 0 bases at J, with 11 bases between. Germline CDR1 SGHTA, CDR2 FQGTGA. The CDR3 contains 15 residues. CDR3 in amino acids: CASSPDSSSYNEQFF. The CDR3, as DNA: TGTGCCAGCAGCCCCGACAGTAGCTCCTACAATGAGCAGTTCTTC.

The gene calls are TRBV19 and TRBJ1-5; 7 bases agree with TRBD1. Germline V gene lookup returns CDR1 LNHDA and CDR2 SQIVND (reference sequence). The trim removed 5 bases at V and 1 base at J, leaving 8 bases unmatched. The CDR3 contains 16 residues. CDR3 DNA: TGTGCCAGTAGTCCCCTGACAGGGTCGAGCAATCAGCCCCAGCATTTT. As protein: CASSPLTGSSNQPQHF.

The V and J genes are TRBV20-1 and TRBJ1-5, with 10 bases matching TRBD1. Trimming cost V 3 bases and J 9 bases; bases outside gene matches: 8. Germline CDR1 DFQATT, CDR2 SNEGSKA (reference sequence). The CDR3 runs 14 residues. The CDR3 DNA reads as TGCAGTGCTAGTGTGGGACAGGGGTTTAGGCCCCAGCATTTT. It encodes CSASVGQGFRPQHF.

The chain's CDR3 is CASSRLENTQYF. CDR3 nucleotides: TGTGCCAGCAGCCGATTAGAGAATACGCAGTATTTT. J is TRBJ2-3 and V is TRBV3-1 (or the pseudogene TRBV3-2), with unresolved D. V lost 4 bases to trimming and J lost 7 bases, with 9 bases between them. The CDR3 has 12 residues. CDR1 is LGHDT, CDR2 YNNKEL, per germline (reference sequence).

This clone was observed a few times. The chain recombines TRBV18 with TRBJ1-3; 7 positions agree with TRBD1. This CDR3 is 17 amino acids long. The V gene end was trimmed by 3 bases and the J gene end by 4 bases; junction bases not matched to a gene: 12. Germline assignment: CDR1 KGHSH and CDR2 LQKENI. CDR3 bases: TGTGCCAGCTCACCGGGGACAGTCCGGGGCTCGGGAAACACCATATATTTT. Protein: CASSPGTVRGSGNTIYF.

The chain carries TRBV5-6 and TRBJ2-7, with 7 bases aligning to TRBD2. Germline CDR1 and CDR2: SGHDT and YYEEEE. The CDR3 length is 16 residues. V was clipped by 0 bases and J by 7 bases; unmatched bases: 13. The CDR3 loop reads CASSLDGRSLGGEQYF. In DNA, the CDR3 is TGTGCCAGCAGCTTGGACGGGAGGTCCCTAGGAGGGGAGCAGTACTTC. Together with reference TRBV5-6 and TRBJ2-7, the CDR3 gives the full variable domain: DAGVTQSPTHLIKTRGQQVTLRCSPKSGHDTVSWYQQALGQGPQFIFQYYEEEERQRGNFPDRFSGHQFPNYSSELNVNALLLGDSALYLCASSLDGRSLGGEQYFGPGTRLTVT.

The gene calls are TRBV19 and TRBJ1-3; 10 positions agree with TRBD1. The V gene's germline CDR1 is LNHDA and CDR2 SQIVND (reference sequence). The V and J ends lost 3 bases and 1 base, in that order; junction bases with no gene match: 0. The CDR3 loop spans 15 amino acids. Written as DNA, the CDR3 is TGTGCCAGTAGTATGGACAGGGGGTCTGGAAACACCATATATTTT. It translates to CASSMDRGSGNTIYF.

This clone has just one count. The chain combines TRBV11-3 with TRBJ2-1; tentative D call: TRBD2 (7 bases). With 5 bases removed from V and 5 bases from J, the gap between germline ends came to 19 bases. Germline V gene data show CDR1 as SGHNT and CDR2 as YENEEA. The CDR3 runs 16 residues. In nucleotides, the CDR3 is TGTGCCAGCAGCCCTGCGGGGGCGGGCCAGGACAATGAGCAGTTCTTC. Translated, it gives CASSPAGAGQDNEQFF.

This chain connects TRBV7-9 to TRBJ1-1; the D gene is possibly TRBD1 (6 bases). The length of the CDR3 is 13 residues. The V gene's germline CDR1 is SEHNR and CDR2 FQNEAQ (reference sequence). V was clipped by 6 bases and J by 3 bases, with 11 bases between them. CDR3 residues: CASSNRDYTEAFF. CDR3 DNA: TGTGCCAGCAGTAACAGGGATTACACTGAAGCTTTCTTT.

The chain uses TRBV5-1 and TRBJ2-5; a possible D gene is TRBD2 (5 bases). The CDR3 has 15 amino acids. Germline CDR1 is SGHRS and CDR2 is YFSETQ. The ends were cut back, 4 bases at V and 2 bases at J, with 15 bases in the middle. The CDR3 DNA reads as TGCGCCAGCAGCCTAAGCGGTCGCAGTCAAGAGACCCAGTACTTC. Translation: CASSLSGRSQETQYF.

The genes are TRBV19 and TRBJ2-7; no firm D call. Germline V gene lookup returns CDR1 LNHDA and CDR2 SQIVND (reference sequence). The CDR3 has 14 amino acids. V was shortened by 2 bases and J by 2 bases, with 10 bases between the two germline ends. CDR3 sequence reads: CASSINRPTYEQYF. Written as DNA, the CDR3 is TGTGCCAGTAGTATAAACAGACCGACCTACGAGCAGTACTTC.

This clone turned up a few times. The chain links TRBV6-2 or TRBV6-3 to TRBJ2-5, with 9 bases matching TRBD2. V trimming: 2 bases; J trimming: 2 bases; junction bases outside the gene matches: 6. CDR1 is MNHEY and CDR2 is SVGEGT in the germline V gene. The CDR3 is 16 amino acids. CDR3 coding DNA: TGTGCCAGCAGTTACCCAAATAGCGGGGGACAAGAGACCCAGTACTTC. It is translated as CASSYPNSGGQETQYF.

The chain couples TRBV9 to TRBJ2-2; perhaps TRBD2 as D (5 bases). This CDR3 is 14 amino acids long. The V gene lost 3 bases and the J gene lost 6 bases, with 12 bases spanning the gap. Germline values: CDR1 SGDLS, CDR2 YYNGEE. The CDR3 DNA reads TGTGCCAGCAGCGCACTTGGAGGTGCCGGGGAGCTGTTTTTT. It codes for CASSALGGAGELFF.

This clone has only one observation. The chain links TRBV14 to TRBJ1-1; no definite D call. The germline V and J ends were trimmed by 2 bases and 1 base, with 5 bases remaining between them. The germline V gene has CDR1 SGHDN and CDR2 FVKESK. The CDR3 covers 13 residues. The CDR3 nucleotides are TGTGCCAGCAGCCAATTCGGGAACACTGAAGCTTTCTTT. Protein: CASSQFGNTEAFF.

V and J are TRBV15 and TRBJ2-5; 10 nucleotides line up with TRBD2. This CDR3 contains 15 residues. V lost 3 bases and J lost 5; bases outside the gene matches: 6. Per the germline V gene, CDR1 is LNHNV and CDR2 is YYDKDF (reference sequence). This CDR3 reads CATSRSGGAEETQYF. The CDR3 coding sequence is TGTGCCACCAGCAGGAGCGGGGGGGCCGAGGAGACCCAGTACTTC.

The genes are TRBV5-5 and TRBJ2-2, with TRBD1 identical over 9 bases. The V gene end was trimmed by 3 bases and the J gene end by 5 bases; junction bases not matched to a gene: 5. This CDR3 region has 15 residues. CDR1 is SGHKS, CDR2 YYEKEE, per germline (reference sequence). The CDR3 DNA sequence: TGTGCCAGCAGCTCCTCGACAGGGGGGACCGGGGAGCTGTTTTTT. Translating gives CASSSSTGGTGELFF.

The chain has TRBV28 and TRBJ2-3, with 7 bases that match TRBD2. CDR3 length equals 15 residues. Losses at the gene ends were 5 bases for V and 1 base for J; bases not matched to a gene: 6. Germline V gives CDR1 MDHEN, CDR2 SYDVKM. CDR3 nucleotide sequence: TGTGCCAGCAGTACCCGGGGGAGGGGCACAGATACGCAGTATTTT. It specifies CASSTRGRGTDTQYF.

The rearrangement joins TRBV7-8 to TRBJ2-3; 7 nucleotides align to TRBD2. The J segment lost 7 bases and the V segment lost 4 bases, leaving 8 bases of the junction unmatched. CDR1 is SGHVS and CDR2 is FQNEAQ in the germline V gene. CDR3 length equals 14 residues. Here the CDR3 reads CASSSGEGYYTQYF. CDR3 nucleotide sequence: TGTGCCAGCAGCTCTGGGGAGGGATACTATACGCAGTATTTT.

In DNA form, the CDR3 reads TGTGCCCTGGAGGGATCTAGCACAGATACGCAGTATTTT. Its protein is CALEGSSTDTQYF. The chain links TRBV2 to TRBJ2-3, with D tentatively TRBD2 (6 bases). Germline values: CDR1 SNHLY, CDR2 FYNNEI. Trimming took off 11 bases at V and 0 bases at J, with 12 bases between the two ends. The CDR3 consists of 13 residues.

This clone was detected a few times. V usage is TRBV2 and J usage is TRBJ1-6, with D unresolved. The CDR3 sequence is 14 residues long. V was clipped by 4 bases and J by 7 bases, with 11 bases between them. Germline V gene sequence: CDR1 SNHLY, CDR2 FYNNEI. The CDR3 is CASSVLRENSPLHF. DNA for the CDR3: TGTGCCAGCAGTGTTCTACGGGAAAATTCACCCCTCCACTTT.